The T cell receptor beta chain described here comes from a study of cytomegalovirus exposure and HLA in healthy donors. Assay: immunoSEQ multiplex PCR; the TCRdb copy retains only in-frame clones and omits some. Counted here are some 78,000 clones, 90% to 97% occurring once; the ten biggest clones make up approximately 1.5%. From the 120-subject validation cohort, which was separate from the roughly 710-subject first cohort, the donors were drawn. Trimming left V 5 bases short and J 6 bases short, with 7 bases between. The germline V gene encodes CDR1 SEHNR and CDR2 FQNEAQ (reference sequence). The CDR3 consists of 11 residues.

V gene TRBV7-9 combines with J gene TRBJ1-1; D is unclear. Input material: PBMCs. This receptor was identified in a man younger than 35 in good health and CMV-seropositive. CDR3 loop: CASSQAAEAFF. CDR3 nucleotides: TGTGCCAGCAGCCAGGCCGCTGAAGCTTTCTTT. Variable domain in full (rest from reference TRBV7-9 and TRBJ1-1): DTGVSQNPRHKITKRGQNVTFRCDPISEHNRLYWYRQTLGQGPEFLTYFQNEAQLEKSRLLSDRFSAERPKGSFSTLEIQRTEQGDSAMYLCASSQAAEAFFGQGTRLTVV.